The rows below give T cell receptor beta chains drawn from one sample of a study of CD8+ T cells in alopecia areata. Sequencing was performed with immunoSEQ multiplex PCR; in TCRdb, only in-frame clones are kept and a portion is missing. Of more than 100,000 clones detected, over 50% appear once; the ten largest clones hold less than 5.5%. This specimen was CD4+ T cells sorted from blood, taken at week 0. All receptors derive from a human donor with alopecia areata. Both conserved end residues are part of each CDR3. A D gene is named only where the DNA matches it firmly. The size entry is marked missing in some rows and otherwise reads once, few, many or a size class.

clone_size,j_call,d_call,v_call,cdr3_aa,cdr3_nt
.,TRBJ2-5,.,TRBV7-9,CASSPDYVGPTQYF,TGTGCCAGCAGCCCGGACTACGTGGGTCCTACCCAGTACTTC
.,TRBJ2-7,.,TRBV27,CASSWTGRDTYEQYF,TGTGCCAGCAGCTGGACAGGGAGGGATACCTACGAGCAGTACTTC
few,TRBJ2-5,.,TRBV2,CASSLRDTLQETQYF,TGTGCCAGCAGTCTCCGGGACACACTACAAGAGACCCAGTACTTC
few,TRBJ2-7,.,TRBV29-1,CSVSNKIFSSYEQYF,TGCAGCGTGAGTAACAAGATCTTTAGCTCCTACGAGCAGTACTTC
many,TRBJ2-4,.,TRBV9,CASSSLQGRQYF,TGTGCCAGCAGTTCCCTACAGGGTCGGCAGTACTTC
few,TRBJ2-1,.,TRBV9,CASSRTGRGVNEQFF,TGTGCCAGCAGCCGGACAGGGCGGGGGGTAAATGAGCAGTTCTTC
.,TRBJ1-1,.,TRBV6-6,CASSDRGNTEAFF,TGTGCCAGCAGTGACCGGGGAAACACTGAAGCTTTCTTT
.,TRBJ2-7,TRBD2,TRBV18,CASSPNIGTSDYEQYF,TGTGCCAGCTCACCAAACATCGGGACTAGCGACTACGAGCAGTACTTC
.,TRBJ2-1,TRBD2,TRBV5-1,CASSLLAGGQDEQFF,TGCGCCAGCAGCTTATTAGCGGGAGGGCAGGATGAGCAGTTCTTC
.,TRBJ2-3,.,TRBV7-8,CASSLDSRRTDTQYF,TGTGCCAGCAGCTTAGATAGTAGGCGCACAGATACGCAGTATTTT
.,TRBJ2-2,.,TRBV5-4,CASRMEGAGELFF,TGTGCCAGCAGAATGGAGGGGGCCGGGGAGCTGTTTTTT
once,TRBJ1-2,.,TRBV28,CAAEPPGYGYTF,TGTGCCGCAGAACCTCCCGGCTATGGCTACACCTTC
.,TRBJ1-2,.,TRBV4-3,CASSQDNAFGGYTF,TGCGCCAGCAGCCAGGACAACGCGTTTGGGGGCTACACCTTC
few,TRBJ2-7,TRBD2,TRBV6-6,CASSFLTGGYEQYF,TGTGCCAGCAGTTTCCTAACGGGGGGGTACGAGCAGTACTTC
.,TRBJ2-1,.,TRBV7-9,CASRSSGSSYNEQFF,TGTGCCAGCAGGAGCAGCGGAAGCTCCTACAATGAGCAGTTCTTC
.,TRBJ2-7,.,TRBV2,CASSRPDREGYEQYF,TGTGCCAGCAGTCGTCCGGACAGGGAGGGGTACGAGCAGTACTTC
once,TRBJ2-5,TRBD2,TRBV11-2,CASSTRRGTSGRLQETQYF,TGTGCCAGCAGCACCCGCCGGGGGACTAGCGGGAGGTTACAAGAGACCCAGTACTTC
few,TRBJ2-6,.,TRBV25-1,CASSRGQAGANVLTF,TGTGCCAGCAGCCGCGGGCAGGCCGGGGCCAACGTCCTGACTTTC
few,TRBJ2-2,.,TRBV18,CASSPPIDAGELFF,TGTGCCAGCTCCCCTCCGATCGATGCCGGGGAGCTGTTTTTT
.,TRBJ2-3,.,TRBV7-2,CASSFASTDTQYF,TGTGCCAGCAGCTTTGCTAGCACAGATACGCAGTATTTT
few,TRBJ1-6,TRBD1,TRBV30,CAWTQGQGQSSPLHF,TGTGCCTGGACACAAGGACAGGGGCAGTCGTCACCCCTCCACTTT
.,TRBJ1-1,.,TRBV5-1,CASSLSTVNTEAFF,TGCGCCAGCAGCTTGTCGACTGTTAACACTGAAGCTTTCTTT
few,TRBJ1-5,.,TRBV4-3,CASSLSFGSREPQHF,TGCGCCAGCAGCCTGTCTTTTGGGAGTCGGGAACCCCAGCATTTT
few,TRBJ2-3,TRBD2,TRBV7-2,CASSSTSGGPNTQYF,TGTGCCAGCAGCTCAACTAGCGGGGGGCCCAATACGCAGTATTTT
once,TRBJ1-5,.,TRBV5-6,CASSLGGIHSNQPQHF,TGTGCCAGCAGCTTGGGGGGGATTCATAGCAATCAGCCCCAGCATTTT
.,TRBJ2-1,TRBD2,TRBV7-2,CASNRGLAASQFF,TGTGCCAGTAACCGGGGACTAGCCGCGTCGCAGTTCTTC
.,TRBJ1-1,TRBD1,TRBV5-1,CASSGGTGYPMNTEAFF,TGCGCCAGCAGCGGGGGGACAGGTTACCCAATGAACACTGAAGCTTTCTTT
.,TRBJ2-7,.,TRBV20-1,CSAPEQHEQYF,TGCAGTGCCCCCGAGCAACACGAGCAGTACTTC
once,TRBJ1-2,TRBD1,TRBV10-3,CAISESQGAGYGYTF,TGTGCCATCAGTGAGAGCCAGGGGGCCGGCTATGGCTACACCTTC
few,TRBJ2-5,.,TRBV7-2,CASSSGLSKETQYF,TGTGCCAGCAGCTCGGGACTGTCAAAAGAGACCCAGTACTTC
once,TRBJ1-6,.,TRBV5-6,CASSFTGVGNSPLHF,TGTGCCAGCAGCTTTACTGGGGTGGGGAATTCACCCCTCCACTTT
.,TRBJ2-5,.,TRBV27,CASSFSRRNQETQYF,TGTGCCAGCAGTTTCTCACGACGGAACCAAGAGACCCAGTACTTC
.,TRBJ2-3,.,TRBV7-6,CASSFGTVSTDTQYF,TGTGCCAGCAGCTTCGGGACGGTTAGCACAGATACGCAGTATTTT
few,TRBJ1-5,TRBD1,TRBV5-1,CASSLTGDPNQPQHF,TGCGCCAGCAGCTTGACAGGGGATCCCAATCAGCCCCAGCATTTT
.,TRBJ2-5,TRBD2,TRBV9,CASSVEEDSGPVETQYF,TGTGCCAGCAGCGTAGAGGAGGATAGCGGGCCCGTAGAGACCCAGTACTTC
.,TRBJ2-7,.,TRBV6-1,CASQDRGSVYEQYF,TGTGCCAGCCAGGACCGGGGGTCCGTCTACGAGCAGTACTTC
.,TRBJ2-5,.,TRBV10-3,CAISEGGGETQYF,TGTGCCATCAGTGAAGGGGGCGGGGAAACCCAGTACTTC
.,TRBJ1-1,.,TRBV30,CAWSVRGDTEAFF,TGTGCCTGGAGTGTACGAGGGGACACTGAAGCTTTCTTT
.,TRBJ2-5,.,TRBV23-1,CASSQIMSIQETQYF,TGCGCCAGCAGTCAAATTATGAGTATCCAAGAGACCCAGTACTTC
once,TRBJ1-2,.,TRBV18,CASSPGTNYGYTF,TGTGCCAGCTCACCCGGGACGAACTATGGCTACACCTTC
few,TRBJ2-1,TRBD2,TRBV10-3,CAISVGGTYNEQFF,TGTGCCATCAGTGTCGGGGGGACCTACAATGAGCAGTTCTTC
once,TRBJ1-2,TRBD1,TRBV25-1,CASSGQRDRSYGYTF,TGTGCCAGCAGTGGGCAAAGGGACAGATCCTATGGCTACACCTTC
.,TRBJ2-2,.,TRBV30,CAWSAGSNTGELFF,TGTGCCTGGAGTGCAGGTTCGAACACCGGGGAGCTGTTTTTT
.,TRBJ1-1,TRBD1,TRBV7-8,CASSLARGLGTEAFF,TGTGCCAGCAGCTTAGCCAGGGGGCTCGGCACTGAAGCTTTCTTT
few,TRBJ2-1,.,TRBV6-6,CASSTPRQPYNEQFF,TGTGCCAGCAGTACCCCCCGTCAACCCTACAATGAGCAGTTCTTC
.,TRBJ2-4,.,TRBV7-2,CASSPGRTLAKNIQYF,TGTGCCAGCAGCCCCGGACGGACTTTAGCCAAAAACATTCAGTACTTC
.,TRBJ2-1,.,TRBV7-6,CASSRIAASSYNEQFF,TGTGCCAGCAGCCGAATAGCGGCCAGCTCCTACAATGAGCAGTTCTTC
few,TRBJ1-1,.,TRBV9,CASSDFKGKGTEAFF,TGTGCCAGCAGCGATTTTAAGGGAAAGGGCACTGAAGCTTTCTTT
few,TRBJ2-5,TRBD1,TRBV9,CASSVAGTGEETQYF,TGTGCCAGCAGCGTAGCCGGGACAGGGGAGGAGACCCAGTACTTC
.,TRBJ1-1,.,TRBV6-5,CASTPGRGRNTEAFF,TGTGCCAGCACCCCCGGGCGGGGGAGGAACACTGAAGCTTTCTTT
.,TRBJ1-2,.,TRBV2,CASRVSGEGYTF,TGTGCCAGCAGGGTCTCGGGGGAAGGCTACACCTTC
.,TRBJ2-1,.,TRBV2,CASSNSVGGGEQFF,TGTGCCAGCAGCAACTCCGTAGGGGGGGGTGAGCAGTTCTTC
.,TRBJ2-1,.,TRBV7-6,CASSKLAPAGNEQFF,TGTGCCAGCAGCAAGCTAGCGCCGGCTGGGAATGAGCAGTTCTTC
.,TRBJ1-5,.,TRBV4-3,CASSQEVRGGQPQHF,TGCGCCAGCAGCCAAGAGGTGAGGGGAGGGCAGCCCCAGCATTTT
.,TRBJ2-5,.,TRBV7-9,CASSPSVAVETQYF,TGTGCCAGCAGCCCTAGTGTTGCGGTTGAGACCCAGTACTTC